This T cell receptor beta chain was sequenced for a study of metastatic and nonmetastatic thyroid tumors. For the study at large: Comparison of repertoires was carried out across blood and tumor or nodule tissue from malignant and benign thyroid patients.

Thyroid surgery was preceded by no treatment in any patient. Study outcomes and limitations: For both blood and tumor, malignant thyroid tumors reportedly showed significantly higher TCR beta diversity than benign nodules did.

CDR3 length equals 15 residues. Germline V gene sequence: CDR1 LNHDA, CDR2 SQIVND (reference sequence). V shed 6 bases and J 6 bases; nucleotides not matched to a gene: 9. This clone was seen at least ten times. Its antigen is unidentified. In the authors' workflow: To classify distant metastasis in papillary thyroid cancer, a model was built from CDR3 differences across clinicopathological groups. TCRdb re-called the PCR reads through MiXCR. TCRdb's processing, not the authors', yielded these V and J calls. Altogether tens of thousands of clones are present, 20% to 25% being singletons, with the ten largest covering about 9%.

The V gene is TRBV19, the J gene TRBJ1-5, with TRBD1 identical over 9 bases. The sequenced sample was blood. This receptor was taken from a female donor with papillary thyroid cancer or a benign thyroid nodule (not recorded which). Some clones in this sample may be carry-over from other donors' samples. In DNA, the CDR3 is TGTGCCAGTAGAAGGGACAGGGACCCTTCTCAGCCCCAGCATTTT. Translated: CASRRDRDPSQPQHF.